A selection of T cell receptor beta chains follows, all from one sample in a study of CD8+ T cells in alopecia areata. TCRdb's table, derived via immunoSEQ multiplex PCR, lists solely in-frame clones and lacks some. The top ten clones hold 10% to 15% of a sample with roughly 170,000 clones, around three fifths of them seen once. The specimen was CD8+ T cells sorted from blood, collected at week 24, from a patient treated with tofacitinib. Receptor source: a human donor with alopecia areata. The CDR3 runs from the conserved cysteine through the conserved F or W. The order of the fields is V gene, clone size, J gene, CDR3 protein. Clone size is shown for a subset of rows, as once, few, many or a class of expanded clone.

V: TRBV18; size: few; J: TRBJ2-1; CDR3: CASSPVPGRSMNEQFF
V: TRBV4-2; size: NA; J: TRBJ2-7; CDR3: CASSSRTGGYEQYF
V: TRBV4-1; size: NA; J: TRBJ2-1; CDR3: CASSQEVRSYNEQFF
V: TRBV30; size: few; J: TRBJ2-1; CDR3: CAWSNSGAGDEQFF
V: TRBV30; size: NA; J: TRBJ1-1; CDR3: CAWSVGGAEAFF
V: TRBV7-6; size: NA; J: TRBJ2-3; CDR3: CASSPGTDTQYF
V: TRBV7-9; size: NA; J: TRBJ1-2; CDR3: CASSAQGALYGYTF
V: TRBV7-2; size: NA; J: TRBJ2-7; CDR3: CASSQGQSYYEQYF
V: TRBV18; size: NA; J: TRBJ2-1; CDR3: CASSANEQFF
V: TRBV29-1; size: few; J: TRBJ2-1; CDR3: CSVCLAAYNEQFF
V: TRBV29-1; size: NA; J: TRBJ1-2; CDR3: CSVEPQGYGYGYTF